This T cell receptor beta chain was retrieved from a study of cytotoxic CD8 clonotypes in ibrutinib-treated CLL. The CDR3 is 20 amino acids. The germline V gene has CDR1 MNHEY and CDR2 SMNVEV (reference sequence). Trimming stripped 3 bases from V and 0 bases from J, with 23 bases between. This clone appeared once. Clones were sequenced by immunoSEQ multiplex PCR, and TCRdb holds only the in-frame ones, with some missing. The table records more than 140,000 clones, approximately 80% of them present only once. The source of this sequence is a human donor with chronic lymphocytic leukemia. The chain carries TRBV27 and TRBJ2-2; the D gene is possibly TRBD1 (6 bases). Source: PBMCs, taken after 12 months of ibrutinib treatment. The CDR3: CASSFRSPLAWTANTGELFF. CDR3 nucleotide sequence: TGTGCCAGCAGTTTTCGTAGCCCCTTAGCCTGGACAGCGAACACCGGGGAGCTGTTTTTT.